This T cell receptor (beta chain) appears in the sequencing data of a study of T cell responses to AZD1222 COVID-19 vaccine. This CDR3 spans 13 amino acids. Per germline, CDR1 KGHSH and CDR2 LQKENI. V lost 5 bases and J 5 bases, leaving 12 bases between the germline ends. The protocol was immunoSEQ multiplex PCR, while the TCRdb copy is restricted to in-frame clones and leaves out a portion. Of approximately 140,000 clones in the sample, more than 85% were seen once. The TCR comes from an adult in good health. The genes are TRBV18 and TRBJ2-5; D is perhaps TRBD1 (6 bases). The material was peripheral blood, obtained on day 0 of MenACWY control vaccination. CDR3 protein: CASSVVGGETQYF. The CDR3 DNA reads TGTGCCAGCTCAGTGGTTGGGGGCGAGACCCAGTACTTC.